This TCR beta chain came from a study of control samples from healthy donors and cancer patients. TCRdb's table, derived via immunoSEQ multiplex PCR, lists solely in-frame clones and lacks some. The table includes approximately 190,000 clones, about nine tenths detected once. This clone was seen just once. This clonotype was sampled from a man aged 25-45 years in good health. Sequenced input: blood.

In nucleotides, the CDR3 is TGTGCCAGCAGTGGTGGGGGGAGGGAGCCCCAGCATTTT. Its protein is CASSGGGREPQHF. This chain connects TRBV7-8 to TRBJ1-5, with D perhaps TRBD1 (5 bases). The CDR3 is 13 amino acids. Germline assignment: CDR1 SGHVS and CDR2 FQNEAQ. V was trimmed by 6 bases and J by 8 bases, leaving 14 bases between them.